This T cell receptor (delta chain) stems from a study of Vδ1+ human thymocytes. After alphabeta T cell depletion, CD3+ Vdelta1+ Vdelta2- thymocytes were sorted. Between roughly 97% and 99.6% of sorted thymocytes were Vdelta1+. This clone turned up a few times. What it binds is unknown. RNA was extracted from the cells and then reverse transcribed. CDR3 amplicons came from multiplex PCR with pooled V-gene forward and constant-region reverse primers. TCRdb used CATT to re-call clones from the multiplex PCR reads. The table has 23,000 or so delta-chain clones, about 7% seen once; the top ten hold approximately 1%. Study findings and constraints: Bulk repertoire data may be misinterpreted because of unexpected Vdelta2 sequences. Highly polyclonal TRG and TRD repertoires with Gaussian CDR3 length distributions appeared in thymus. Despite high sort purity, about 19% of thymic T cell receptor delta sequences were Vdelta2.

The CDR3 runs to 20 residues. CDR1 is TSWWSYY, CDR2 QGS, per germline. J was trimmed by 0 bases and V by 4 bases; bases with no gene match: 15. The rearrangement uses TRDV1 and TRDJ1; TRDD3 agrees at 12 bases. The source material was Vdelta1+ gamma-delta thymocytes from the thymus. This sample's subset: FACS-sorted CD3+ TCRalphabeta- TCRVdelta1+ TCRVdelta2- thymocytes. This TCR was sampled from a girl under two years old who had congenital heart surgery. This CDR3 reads CALGVLDTGLGDTYTDKLIF. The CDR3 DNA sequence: TGTGCTCTTGGGGTCCTCGATACTGGACTGGGGGATACCTACACCGATAAACTCATCTTT.